One sample yielded the 28 T cell receptor beta chains listed below, sequenced in a study of CD8 T cells in Susac syndrome. Random hexamers were used to reverse transcribe roughly 0.45 to 1 ug of RNA. Each CDR3 protein is one row after TCRdb ran MiXCR on the immunoSEQ multiplex PCR reads. This sample carries about 150,000 distinct CDR3 sequences, under 97% of them seen once, and the ten largest clones take approximately 0.08%. The sample taken for sequencing was CD4+ T cells from PBMCs. These receptors were obtained from a human donor with Susac syndrome.

This chain links TRBV4-1 with TRBJ1-5, with D uncertain. The CDR3 sequence is 13 residues long. Germline CDR1 and CDR2: MGHRA and YSYEKL. V lost 1 base and J lost 7, with 8 bases in between. CDR3 sequence: CASSQVTYQPQHF. The CDR3 bases are TGCGCCAGCAGCCAAGTTACATACCAGCCCCAGCATTTT.

This sequence joins TRBV15 and TRBJ2-3, with 12 bases fitting TRBD2. CDR3 length equals 16 residues. The ends lost 4 bases at V and 2 bases at J; junction bases unmatched: 4. Per germline, CDR1 LNHNV and CDR2 YYDKDF (reference sequence). The CDR3: CATSTWTSGDTDTQYF. The CDR3 DNA follows: TGTGCCACCAGCACCTGGACTAGCGGGGACACAGATACGCAGTATTTT.

This clonotype was seen only a few times. V usage is TRBV5-1 and J usage is TRBJ1-1; a weak D match, TRBD1 (6 bases). In germline, CDR1 is SGHRS, CDR2 YFSETQ. V lost 3 bases, J lost 8 bases, and 14 bases lay in between. The CDR3 is 13 residues long. The CDR3 here is CASSSMTGTEAFF. In DNA, the CDR3 is TGCGCCAGCAGCTCAATGACAGGTACCGAAGCTTTCTTT.

This chain joins TRBV5-1 and TRBJ2-1; 8 bases agree with TRBD2. Germline trimming cut 0 bases from V and 4 bases from J; bases unmatched to any gene: 3. The germline V gene encodes CDR1 SGHRS and CDR2 YFSETQ. This CDR3 is built from 15 residues. The DNA of the CDR3 is TGCGCCAGCAGCTTGGTACTAGCGGTTTACAATGAGCAGTTCTTC. Its translation is CASSLVLAVYNEQFF. The full variable domain, with the rest looked up from reference TRBV5-1 and TRBJ2-1, is KAGVTQTPRYLIKTRGQQVTLSCSPISGHRSVSWYQQTPGQGLQFLFEYFSETQRNKGNFPGRFSGRQFSNSRSEMNVSTLELGDSALYLCASSLVLAVYNEQFFGPGTRLTVL.

CDR3 residues: CASSFGSVRGYTF. The CDR3 DNA reads as TGTGCCAGCAGTTTCGGGTCAGTACGTGGCTACACCTTC. V and J are TRBV28 and TRBJ1-2, with D unclear. CDR3 length: 13 amino acids. The V gene lost 3 bases and the J gene lost 7 bases, with 12 bases spanning the gap. Germline assignment: CDR1 MDHEN and CDR2 SYDVKM.

This clonotype was counted a single time. The chain has TRBV29-1 and TRBJ1-3; TRBD1 aligns across 8 bases. Germline trimming cut 6 bases from V and 10 bases from J; bases unmatched to any gene: 5. The germline V gene encodes CDR1 SQVTM and CDR2 ANQGSEA. The CDR3 totals 11 residues. The CDR3 region is CSVGQGVTIYF. The CDR3, as DNA: TGCAGCGTCGGACAGGGTGTGACCATATATTTT.

The V and J genes are TRBV5-1 and TRBJ2-5; no reliable D call. Germline V gene sequence: CDR1 SGHRS, CDR2 YFSETQ. The V and J ends lost 3 bases and 0 bases respectively, with 9 bases between them. The CDR3 length is 14 residues. CDR3 coding DNA: TGCGCCAGCAGCTCGTCATCGTACCAAGAGACCCAGTACTTC. Residues: CASSSSSYQETQYF.

The V gene is TRBV28, the J gene TRBJ2-7; no definite D call. The ends were cut back, 3 bases at V and 5 bases at J, with 8 bases in the middle. This CDR3 is built from 12 residues. Germline V gene data show CDR1 as MDHEN and CDR2 as SYDVKM. As DNA, the CDR3 is TGTGCCAGCAGTTTGGTCCGCAACGAGCAGTACTTC. Translated, it gives CASSLVRNEQYF.

The chain uses TRBV2 and TRBJ2-7; maybe TRBD1 (6 bases). V lost 6 bases and J lost 5, with 11 bases in between. The CDR3 spans 12 residues. CDR1 and CDR2 (germline): SNHLY, FYNNEI. DNA of the CDR3: TGTGCCAGCAGCCCGGACAGAAACGAGCAGTACTTC. It yields the protein CASSPDRNEQYF.

This clonotype is a singleton in its sample. The chain uses TRBV29-1 and TRBJ1-1; D gene uncertain. The germline V gene encodes CDR1 SQVTM and CDR2 ANQGSEA. The CDR3 has 12 residues. Trimming stripped 6 bases from V and 4 bases from J, with 12 bases between. The CDR3 nucleotides are TGCAGCGTCCGGTGGGGTGTCACTGAAGCTTTCTTT. It translates to CSVRWGVTEAFF.

J is TRBJ2-3 and V is TRBV3-1; D remains ambiguous. The germline CDR1 and CDR2 sequences are LGHDT and YNNKEL (reference sequence). The length of the CDR3 is 13 residues. The germline V and J ends were trimmed by 3 bases and 0 bases, with 4 bases remaining between them. The CDR3 loop is CASSQDSTDTQYF. As DNA, the CDR3 is TGTGCCAGCAGCCAGGATAGCACAGATACGCAGTATTTT.

The chain employs TRBV7-9 and TRBJ1-1; TRBD1 aligns across 7 bases. The CDR3 extends over 15 amino acids. Trimming removed 10 bases from V and 1 base from J; junction bases left unmatched: 12. CDR1 and CDR2 from the germline V gene are SEHNR and FQNEAQ (reference sequence). The CDR3 DNA reads TGTGCCACTCGACAGGGTAATATGGGGAACACTGAAGCTTTCTTT. Encoded protein: CATRQGNMGNTEAFF.

The chain employs TRBV20-1 and TRBJ2-1; D gene ambiguous. This CDR3 has 14 amino acids. V was pared by 0 bases and J by 10 bases, with 16 bases between. Germline V gene sequence: CDR1 DFQATT, CDR2 SNEGSKA (reference sequence). The CDR3, as DNA: TGCAGTGCTAGAGATCTGGCCCCCCCGAACGAGCAGTTCTTC. Its protein product is CSARDLAPPNEQFF.

The V gene is TRBV20-1, the J gene TRBJ1-6, with D possibly being TRBD1 (5 bases). Trimming took off 2 bases at V and 7 bases at J, with 9 bases between the two ends. The CDR3 is 13 residues long. Germline CDR1 reads DFQATT; CDR2 reads SNEGSKA (reference sequence). The CDR3 region is CSARIRDNSPLHF. As DNA, the CDR3 is TGCAGTGCTAGAATCAGGGACAATTCACCCCTCCACTTT.

The rearrangement joins TRBV2 to TRBJ2-3; the D is unclear. Trimming took off 3 bases at V and 6 bases at J, with 7 bases between the two ends. CDR3 size: 12 residues. Germline-derived CDR1 and CDR2 are SNHLY and FYNNEI. In DNA form, the CDR3 reads TGTGCCAGCAGTGACATCGGGGATACGCAGTATTTT. It encodes CASSDIGDTQYF.

Concerning this clonotype: The germline gene is not matched at one end of the junction; a read error may be the cause. The chain joins TRBV7-7 to TRBJ2-5; tentative D call: TRBD2 (6 bases). From germline, CDR1 is SSHAT and CDR2 FNYEAQ (reference sequence). The CDR3 runs 17 residues. CDR3 amino acids: CASSLGSGDSLKETQYF. CDR3 bases: TGTGCTAGCAGCTTAGGGTCGGGGGACTCCCTAAAAGAGACCCAGTACTTC.

The J gene is TRBJ1-1, the V gene TRBV20-1; 7 bases are shared with TRBD1. Germline V gene lookup returns CDR1 DFQATT and CDR2 SNEGSKA (reference sequence). V was pared by 6 bases and J by 5 bases, with 12 bases of the junction left unmatched. The CDR3 runs to 14 residues. The CDR3 DNA reads as TGCAGTGCGCGACAGGGCGCCCGGGTAACTGAAGCTTTCTTT. Its protein product is CSARQGARVTEAFF.

The genes are TRBV29-1 and TRBJ1-2; 7 bases fit TRBD1. Trimming took 2 bases from V and 8 from J; bases not matched to a gene: 14. The germline V gene has CDR1 SQVTM and CDR2 ANQGSEA. The CDR3 length is 15 residues. In nucleotides, the CDR3 is TGCAGCGTTGAATCACAGGGGCTCTCCTTTTGGGGCTACACCTTC. As protein: CSVESQGLSFWGYTF. The full variable domain, completed using reference TRBV29-1 and TRBJ1-2, is SAVISQKPSRDICQRGTSLTIQCQVDSQVTMMFWYRQQPGQSLTLIATANQGSEATYESGFVIDKFPISRPNLTFSTLTVSNMSPEDSSIYLCSVESQGLSFWGYTFGSGTRLTVV.

This chain links TRBV20-1 with TRBJ2-3; D is unclear. In germline, CDR1 is DFQATT, CDR2 SNEGSKA (reference sequence). V lost 2 bases to trimming and J lost 1 base, with 7 bases between them. There are 13 residues in the CDR3. The CDR3 protein is CSARKDRTDTQYF. CDR3 nucleotides: TGCAGTGCTAGAAAGGACCGCACAGATACGCAGTATTTT.

This chain uses TRBV27 with TRBJ2-1; TRBD2 aligns across 10 bases. Looked up from germline, CDR1 is MNHEY and CDR2 is SMNVEV (reference sequence). V lost 6 bases and J lost 2; bases outside the gene matches: 4. The CDR3 spans 15 residues. The CDR3 sequence is CASRKLAGAYNEQFF. Here the CDR3 DNA reads TGTGCCAGCAGGAAGCTAGCGGGGGCCTACAATGAGCAGTTCTTC.

V and J are TRBV28 and TRBJ2-4; 7 nucleotides align to TRBD1. This CDR3 is 14 amino acids long. CDR1 is MDHEN, CDR2 SYDVKM, per germline. The V and J ends lost 4 bases and 8 bases, in that order; junction bases with no gene match: 8. CDR3 in DNA: TGTGCCAGCAGTTCCGATATGACAGGGCACATTCAGTACTTC. Protein sequence: CASSSDMTGHIQYF.

The chain uses TRBV7-3 and TRBJ2-3; D is possibly TRBD1 (5 bases). In germline, CDR1 is SGHTA, CDR2 FQGTGA. This CDR3 is built from 13 residues. Trimming took off 5 bases at V and 5 bases at J, with 11 bases between the two ends. CDR3 DNA sequence: TGTGCCAGCAGCCCTGACCAGGGAGATACGCAGTATTTT. This gives the protein CASSPDQGDTQYF.

The rearrangement links TRBV25-1 to TRBJ1-6, with D unclear. The CDR3 consists of 15 residues. Trimming took off 0 bases at V and 10 bases at J, with 13 bases between the two ends. Germline V gives CDR1 MGHDK, CDR2 SYGVNS. The CDR3: CASSEYASSTSPLHF. The CDR3 DNA reads TGTGCCAGCAGTGAATATGCTTCCAGTACATCACCCCTCCACTTT.

V gene TRBV29-1 combines with J gene TRBJ2-1; 10 nucleotides agree with TRBD1. Germline trimming cut 1 base from V and 7 bases from J; bases unmatched to any gene: 4. Germline V gives CDR1 SQVTM, CDR2 ANQGSEA. This CDR3 comprises 14 residues. The CDR3 region is CSVEGQGAFNEQFF. In DNA form, the CDR3 reads TGCAGCGTTGAAGGACAGGGGGCGTTTAATGAGCAGTTCTTC.

V usage is TRBV23-1 and J usage is TRBJ2-7; possibly TRBD1 for D (5 bases). TRBV23-1 is an ORF, and what it does is uncertain. The V gene lost 2 bases and the J gene lost 4 bases, with 15 bases spanning the gap. The CDR3 is 15 residues long. The CDR3 DNA follows: TGCGCCAGCAGTCAACAGGGTCCCCTCGATTACGAGCAGTACTTC. Amino acids: CASSQQGPLDYEQYF.

The V and J genes are TRBV6-6 and TRBJ1-1; D might be TRBD1 (5 bases). CDR3 length: 13 residues. Trimming removed 6 bases from V and 2 bases from J, with 10 bases in between. Germline CDR1 is MNHNY and CDR2 is SVGAGI (reference sequence). CDR3 in amino acids: CASRADSNTEAFF. The CDR3 coding sequence is TGTGCCAGCAGGGCTGACAGCAACACTGAAGCTTTCTTT.

The chain joins TRBV20-1 to TRBJ1-2; possible D gene TRBD1, 6 bases. With 6 bases removed from V and 4 bases from J, the gap between germline ends came to 15 bases. Germline-derived CDR1 and CDR2 are DFQATT and SNEGSKA (reference sequence). The CDR3 length is 13 residues. CDR3 in amino acids: CSASQGLSYGYTF. CDR3 coding DNA: TGCAGTGCAAGTCAGGGGCTGTCCTATGGCTACACCTTC.

The CDR3, as DNA: TGTGCCAGCAGTTACGGACAGGGCTACACCGGGGAGCTGTTTTTT. Translation: CASSYGQGYTGELFF. V is TRBV6-5 and J is TRBJ2-2; TRBD1 matches at 8 bases. V dropped 2 bases and J dropped 3; count of bases not matched to a gene: 2. CDR3 length: 15 amino acids. The germline gives CDR1 MNHEY, CDR2 SVGAGI.